This is a list of T cell receptor beta chains from one sample in a study of CD8 T cells in Susac syndrome. A single record per CDR3 protein comes from TCRdb applying MiXCR to the immunoSEQ multiplex PCR reads. The sample shows approximately 150,000 distinct CDR3 sequences, under 95% of them seen only once. The sample taken for sequencing was CD4+ T cells from PBMCs. These receptors all come from a human donor in good health. Both conserved end residues are part of each CDR3. A D gene is named only where the DNA matches it firmly.

D gene	V gene	CDR3 protein
-	TRBV30	CAWSGWGDGNTIYF
-	TRBV6-1	CASSERRTATGYTF
TRBD2	TRBV3-1	CASSPGGTGELFF
-	TRBV27	CASSLVRGSNQPQHF
TRBD1	TRBV20-1	CSAARDSYNSPLHF
TRBD1	TRBV5-1	CASSLQGAGEKLFF
-	TRBV18	CASSPGTDPKNIQYF
-	TRBV7-9	CASSPGTRNEKLFF
TRBD1	TRBV10-3	CAISESPGQGTGELFF
TRBD2	TRBV6-4	CASSDFPTSGIGNEQFF
TRBD1	TRBV6-6	CASSPFPGQGNYEQYF
-	TRBV3-1	CASSAHPSNQPQHF
-	TRBV15	CATSRDLGTDNEQFF
-	TRBV14	CASSRHRVTEAFF
-	TRBV6-1	CASSRTLGAQFGETQYF
-	TRBV3-1	CASSQDKDGGGYTF
-	TRBV5-1	CASRMGPNTGELFF
TRBD1	TRBV29-1	CSVSDRNEQFF
TRBD2	TRBV27	CASSKVRLATVQETQYF
-	TRBV7-2	CASSSKVSSYEQYF
-	TRBV3-1	CASSQWDTTYNEQFF
-	TRBV7-2	CASSLVGSSYGYTF
TRBD1	TRBV10-3	CAISDRAQGSGELFF
TRBD1	TRBV5-1	CASSLEDRSSDTQYF
-	TRBV7-2	CASSQQATYTEAFF
TRBD1	TRBV29-1	CSFDRAKETQYF
TRBD1	TRBV5-4	CASSLTGVGYEQYF
-	TRBV29-1	CSAESPGSYEQYF
-	TRBV5-8	CASSYEAKNIQYF
-	TRBV6-2/TRBV6-3	CASSYGRGRTEAFF
-	TRBV18	CASSPAGRSSYEQYF
-	TRBV7-9	CASSLFDGYTF
-	TRBV20-1	CSASSPGGVNGYTF
-	TRBV12-3/TRBV12-4	CASSLGRGNTGELFF
TRBD2	TRBV10-3	CAIKDSGRSYEQYF
TRBD2	TRBV4-3	CASSVGTSGNTDTQYF
-	TRBV19	CASSIDGLREAFF
-	TRBV30	CAWTTFGSIYGYTF
-	TRBV20-1	CSATRRAYDTQYF